Sequencing of this T cell receptor beta chain was carried out in a study of Ad26.COV2.S vaccination and SARS-CoV-2 variants. The wider study: The donor belonged to the COV1001 Ad26.COV2.S trial arm. Study results and caveats: Vaccinees and placebo recipients showed similar non-spike TCR breadth.

Unmatched junction bases numbered 7, after V lost 0 bases and J lost 5 bases. The CDR3 is made up of 17 amino acids. Germline assignment: CDR1 SGHTA and CDR2 FQGNSA. In regard to this clone: The antigen is not known.

Repertoires were generated with immunoSEQ multiplex PCR, while TCRdb's copy carries only in-frame clones and drops some. The top ten clones hold more than 2.5% of a sample with about 280,000 clones, approximately 87% of them seen once. The treatment: some 19 received Ad26.COV2.S at low or high dose, single or two shots; several received placebo; per-sample allocation not given. Material that was analyzed had been drawn on day 63 after the first vaccine or placebo injection. An adult aged 18-55 years in Boston served as the donor. Ad26 vector vaccine expressed Wuhan-strain SARS-CoV-2 spike. The specimen was peripheral blood, collected in a trial of Ad26.COV2.S vaccine versus placebo. The chain links TRBV7-2 to TRBJ2-3, with TRBD1 matching over 11 bases. This clonotype was obtained from a person aged 18 to 65 who received the Ad26.COV2.S COVID-19 vaccine or a placebo. For the CDR3, the DNA is TGTGCCAGCAGCTTAGCGTGGGGACAGGGGGGGATAGATACGCAGTATTTT. It codes for CASSLAWGQGGIDTQYF.